One sample yielded the 18 T cell receptor beta chains listed below, sequenced in a study of T cell responses to AZD1222 COVID-19 vaccine. The assay was immunoSEQ multiplex PCR, and TCRdb's table has in-frame clones only and misses some. The repertoire holds hundreds of thousands of clones, with 93% as singletons. The material was peripheral blood, obtained on day 0 of MenACWY control vaccination. The source is an adult in good health.

The rearrangement links TRBV5-4 to TRBJ1-2, with a possible D match to TRBD1 (6 bases). The CDR3 extends over 14 amino acids. Germline V gives CDR1 SGHNT, CDR2 YYREEE (reference sequence). V dropped 2 bases and J dropped 4 bases, with 12 bases sitting between them. The CDR3 protein is CASSFGGRSYGYTF. The CDR3, as DNA: TGTGCCAGCAGCTTCGGGGGGCGGTCCTATGGCTACACCTTC.

The chain couples TRBV7-3 to TRBJ1-1; D is unclear. V lost 5 bases to trimming and J lost 1 base, with 8 bases between them. CDR3 size: 13 residues. Germline values: CDR1 SGHTA, CDR2 FQGTGA. CDR3 protein: CASSPQPNTEAFF. In DNA form, the CDR3 reads TGTGCCAGCAGCCCACAACCGAACACTGAAGCTTTCTTT.

This clone was seen only a few times. V gene TRBV11-1 combines with J gene TRBJ1-2; D is possibly TRBD1 (6 bases). V was clipped by 10 bases and J by 6 bases, with 21 bases between them. The CDR3 contains 14 residues. Germline assignment: CDR1 SGHAT and CDR2 FQDESV (reference sequence). The CDR3 is CAILGGGLLHGYTF. The CDR3 nucleotides read TGTGCCATTTTGGGCGGGGGCCTCCTACATGGCTACACCTTC.

This clone has only a few counts. This chain uses TRBV28 with TRBJ1-2; D remains ambiguous. V lost 1 base to trimming and J lost 5 bases, with 8 bases between them. This CDR3 has 13 residues. Per germline, CDR1 MDHEN and CDR2 SYDVKM. CDR3 coding DNA: TGTGCCAGCAGTTTATCCAGATCGTATGGCTACACCTTC. Its translation: CASSLSRSYGYTF.

This clone was counted between two and nine times. The chain combines TRBV9 with TRBJ2-5; TRBD2 matches 7 bases. Trimming removed 0 bases from V and 4 bases from J; junction bases left unmatched: 15. In germline, CDR1 is SGDLS, CDR2 YYNGEE. The CDR3 sequence is 18 residues long. CDR3 nucleotides: TGTGCCAGCAGCGTAGGTTTAATTGGGCCGGGGGGTGGAGAGACCCAGTACTTC. Its translation is CASSVGLIGPGGGETQYF.

V gene TRBV3-1 (or the pseudogene TRBV3-2) combines with J gene TRBJ2-2; 9 nucleotides agree with TRBD2. J was trimmed by 6 bases and V by 1 base; bases with no gene match: 6. The CDR3 has 16 residues. Germline V gives CDR1 LGHDT, CDR2 YNNKEL (reference sequence). CDR3 bases: TGTGCCAGCAGCCAAGCCCGACTAGCGGTTGCCGGGGAGCTGTTTTTT. This encodes CASSQARLAVAGELFF.

The chain joins TRBV3-1 (or the pseudogene TRBV3-2) to TRBJ2-2; perhaps TRBD2 as D (5 bases). There are 14 residues in the CDR3. Trimming took 4 bases from V and 6 from J, leaving 12 bases between them. Germline CDR1 and CDR2: LGHDT and YNNKEL (reference sequence). The CDR3 region has the DNA TGTGCCAGCAGCCCCTCGGGAAGCGCCGGGGAGCTGTTTTTT. Protein product: CASSPSGSAGELFF.

V is TRBV13 and J is TRBJ1-5, with a possible D match to TRBD1 (6 bases). The CDR3 loop spans 14 amino acids. Trimming left V 5 bases short and J 1 base short, with 9 bases between. Germline V gives CDR1 PRHDT, CDR2 FYEKMQ (reference sequence). CDR3 sequence: CASSLQGSNQPQHF. The CDR3 region has the DNA TGTGCCAGCAGCCTCCAGGGGAGCAATCAGCCCCAGCATTTT.

This clone came up once. This sequence joins TRBV25-1 and TRBJ1-4; no clear D gene. The CDR3 loop spans 15 amino acids. The germline V and J ends were trimmed by 2 bases and 6 bases, with 13 bases remaining between them. Germline CDR1 MGHDK, CDR2 SYGVNS. The CDR3 coding sequence is TGTGCCAGCAGTGAAACCCGGCATTGGGATGAAAAACTGTTTTTT. Translating it yields CASSETRHWDEKLFF. Looking up the rest from reference TRBV25-1 and TRBJ1-4 gives the full variable domain: EADIYQTPRYLVIGTGKKITLECSQTMGHDKMYWYQQDPGMELHLIHYSYGVNSTEKGDLSSESTVSRIRTEHFPLTLESARPSHTSQYLCASSETRHWDEKLFFGSGTQLSVL.

The count of this clone is one. This chain uses TRBV2 with TRBJ2-5; D assignment may be TRBD1 or TRBD2 (7 bases each). Looked up from germline, CDR1 is SNHLY and CDR2 is FYNNEI. The CDR3 totals 16 residues. V gave up 4 bases and J gave up 5 bases, with 20 bases separating them. The CDR3 protein is CASSVRGGQFTETQYF. The CDR3 bases are TGTGCCAGCAGTGTAAGGGGGGGACAGTTTACGGAGACCCAGTACTTC.

The chain links TRBV6-2 or TRBV6-3 to TRBJ2-1; the match to TRBD2 covers 8 bases. Germline V gives CDR1 MNHEY, CDR2 SVGEGT. This CDR3 is built from 17 residues. The junction had 10 bases not matched to a gene; V was cut back by 2 bases and J by 4 bases. CDR3 residues: CASSYISSGGRYNEQFF. For the CDR3, the DNA is TGTGCCAGCAGTTACATCTCCAGCGGGGGCCGATACAATGAGCAGTTCTTC.

This chain links TRBV2 with TRBJ2-7; unclear D gene. V was pared by 11 bases and J by 4 bases, with 18 bases between. The CDR3 runs 13 residues. CDR1 is SNHLY and CDR2 is FYNNEI in the germline V gene. The CDR3 DNA is TGTGCCGGGTCCGGGCTAAGTAGATACGAGCAGTACTTC. This encodes CAGSGLSRYEQYF.

The chain links TRBV7-2 to TRBJ2-2, with 7 bases matching TRBD1. This CDR3 contains 16 residues. Looked up from germline, CDR1 is SGHTA and CDR2 is FQGNSA. Trimming at V came to 4 bases and at J to 5 bases, leaving 10 bases not matched to a gene. CDR3 loop: CASSSGQIGTTGELFF. The CDR3 DNA reads TGTGCCAGCAGCTCGGGACAGATTGGGACAACCGGGGAGCTGTTTTTT.

This clone has a single count. This chain joins TRBV5-1 and TRBJ1-1; D is possibly TRBD1 (6 bases). CDR1 is SGHRS and CDR2 is YFSETQ in the germline V gene. The CDR3 has 15 amino acids. V lost 0 bases to trimming and J lost 1 base, with 10 bases between them. The CDR3 is CASSLAVQGNTEAFF. The CDR3 DNA is TGCGCCAGCAGCTTGGCCGTACAGGGGAACACTGAAGCTTTCTTT. The variable domain in full, with the rest retrieved from reference TRBV5-1 and TRBJ1-1, is KAGVTQTPRYLIKTRGQQVTLSCSPISGHRSVSWYQQTPGQGLQFLFEYFSETQRNKGNFPGRFSGRQFSNSRSEMNVSTLELGDSALYLCASSLAVQGNTEAFFGQGTRLTVV.

This chain joins TRBV7-9 and TRBJ1-5, with TRBD1 as a possible D gene (5 bases). Per the germline V gene, CDR1 is SEHNR and CDR2 is FQNEAQ (reference sequence). Trimming pared 5 bases from V and 9 bases from J, leaving 14 bases between. This CDR3 is built from 13 residues. The CDR3 region is CASSHAVGAPQHF. CDR3 nucleotide sequence: TGTGCCAGCAGCCACGCGGTTGGGGCGCCCCAGCATTTT.

This chain joins TRBV5-6 and TRBJ1-1; 8 bases align to TRBD1. V dropped 4 bases and J dropped 3; count of bases not matched to a gene: 5. The length of the CDR3 is 14 residues. CDR1 is SGHDT, CDR2 YYEEEE, per germline. The CDR3 sequence is CASSRQGRDTEAFF. CDR3 in DNA: TGTGCCAGCAGCCGACAGGGGAGGGACACTGAAGCTTTCTTT.

This clone has a single count. J is TRBJ2-2 and V is TRBV25-1; TRBD2 aligns across 7 bases. J lost 2 bases, V lost 7 bases, and 13 bases had no gene match. Germline lookup yields CDR1 MGHDK and CDR2 SYGVNS. The CDR3 is made up of 17 amino acids. The DNA of the CDR3 is TGTGCCAGCACCACGGGGGGAAGGTTACTAAACACCGGGGAGCTGTTTTTT. This codes for CASTTGGRLLNTGELFF.

CDR3 sequence: CASSYYRGTGELFF. The CDR3 coding sequence is TGTGCCAGCAGCTACTACAGGGGCACCGGGGAGCTGTTTTTT. This sequence joins TRBV5-4 and TRBJ2-2; TRBD1 aligns across 7 bases. There are 14 residues in the CDR3. Germline assignment: CDR1 SGHNT and CDR2 YYREEE (reference sequence). The ends lost 3 bases at V and 4 bases at J; junction bases unmatched: 3. Complete variable domain (other parts from reference TRBV5-4 and TRBJ2-2): ETGVTQSPTHLIKTRGQQVTLRCSSQSGHNTVSWYQQALGQGPQFIFQYYREEENGRGNFPPRFSGLQFPNYSSELNVNALELDDSALYLCASSYYRGTGELFFGEGSRLTVL.